The sample holds one count of the clone carrying this TCR beta chain. As yet, its antigen is unknown. Measured with immunoSEQ multiplex PCR; TCRdb has only the in-frame clones, and not every one. The table has around 6,500 clones, about 86% seen once. Samples: about 28 days before transplant, then days 30, 100 and 180 after. The CDR3 is made up of 15 amino acids. CDR1 and CDR2 (germline): LGHNA, YSLEER. V gave up 0 bases and J gave up 8 bases, with 14 bases separating them. This entry comes from a study of T cell clonotyping in hematopoietic cell transplantation. Study-wide results and caveats: Recipient TCR diversity dropped after transplant; expanded clonotypes rose from day 30 to 180. Few recipient clonotypes overlapped donors; over 97% were de novo at given depth. Higher Inverse Simpson Index values in graft donor and pretransplant recipient predicted broader posttransplant TCR diversity.

The J gene is TRBJ2-1, the V gene TRBV4-3, with no clear D. The sequence was collected from a female patient aged 40-49 years who had an allogeneic stem cell transplant from a related donor, so the T cells may come from the graft donor. Some clones in this sample may be carry-over from other donors' samples. The specimen comprised peripheral blood mononuclear cells, sampled 100 days after allogeneic stem cell transplant. CDR3 in amino acids: CASSQDGSPNDEQFF. The DNA for the CDR3 is TGCGCCAGCAGCCAAGATGGGTCCCCAAATGATGAGCAGTTCTTC.